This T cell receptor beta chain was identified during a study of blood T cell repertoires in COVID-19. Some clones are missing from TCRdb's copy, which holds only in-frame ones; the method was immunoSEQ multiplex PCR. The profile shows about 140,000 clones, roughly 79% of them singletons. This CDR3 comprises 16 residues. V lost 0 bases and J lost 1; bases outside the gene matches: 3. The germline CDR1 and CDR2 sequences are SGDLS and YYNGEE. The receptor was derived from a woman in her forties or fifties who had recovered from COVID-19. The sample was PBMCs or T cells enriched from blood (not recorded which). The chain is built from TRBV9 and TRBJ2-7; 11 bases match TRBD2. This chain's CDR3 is CASSVGGTSGSYEQYF. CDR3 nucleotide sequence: TGTGCCAGCAGCGTAGGGGGGACTAGCGGTTCCTACGAGCAGTACTTC.